Listed here are 5 T cell receptor beta chains from one sample, sequenced in a study of monozygotic twins with inflammatory bowel disease. TCRdb derives one entry per CDR3 protein from the 5' RACE reads, leaving out DNA. The listing contains nearly 450,000 distinct CDR3 sequences. The specimen was blood. The source is a human donor with ulcerative colitis or Crohn's disease, or a healthy co-twin of an affected twin (not recorded which).

The gene calls are TRBV27 and TRBJ2-5. The CDR3 is 13 residues long. Germline V CDR1 and CDR2: MNHEY, SMNVEV (reference sequence). The CDR3 loop is CASSLLNEETQYF.

The chain links TRBV7-2 to TRBJ1-6. CDR3 length equals 15 residues. Germline V gene lookup returns CDR1 SGHTA and CDR2 FQGNSA. CDR3 amino acids: CASSLKEPNNSPLHF.

The gene calls are TRBV20-1 and TRBJ2-4; TCRdb's D call of TRBD1 is untestable without DNA. From germline, CDR1 is DFQATT and CDR2 SNEGSKA (reference sequence). CDR3 length equals 13 residues. CDR3 residues: CSATFAGGNIQYF.

The rearrangement joins TRBV25-1 to TRBJ2-1; the D gene TCRdb calls, TRBD1, cannot be checked with no DNA. The CDR3 has 16 amino acids. CDR1 is MGHDK and CDR2 is SYGVNS in the germline V gene. This CDR3 reads CASSGKDRGKVGEQFF. Full variable domain (outside the CDR3, taken from reference TRBV25-1 and TRBJ2-1): EADIYQTPRYLVIGTGKKITLECSQTMGHDKMYWYQQDPGMELHLIHYSYGVNSTEKGDLSSESTVSRIRTEHFPLTLESARPSHTSQYLCASSGKDRGKVGEQFFGPGTRLTVL.

V usage is TRBV20-1 and J usage is TRBJ2-2. CDR3 size: 13 residues. CDR1 is DFQATT, CDR2 SNEGSKA, per germline (reference sequence). The chain's CDR3 is CSARASYTGELFF.